Here is one TCR beta chain with its context. What it binds is not known. This record belongs to a study of OX40 agonist ivuxolimab in advanced cancers. Study details: The dose of intravenous ivuxolimab that patients received every 2 weeks ranged from 0.01 to 10 mg/kg. Study conclusions and caveats: The antigen specificity of the peripheral T cells (those that were expanded) was not determined.

Generated by immunoSEQ multiplex PCR, the TCRdb table keeps only in-frame clones and is missing some. Among approximately 61,000 clones, 91% were seen once, and the ten largest hold roughly a sixth. V was cut by 3 bases and J by 3 bases, with 22 bases left in between. The germline gives CDR1 MNHEY, CDR2 SMNVEV (reference sequence). This CDR3 is 18 amino acids long. The sequence derives from an adult with an advanced solid tumor such as melanoma, head and neck, liver or kidney cancer. The chain links TRBV27 to TRBJ2-3, with a possible D match to TRBD2 (5 bases). The sequencing used CD4+ or CD8+ T cells sorted from blood, collected in a trial of the OX40 agonist ivuxolimab. The CDR3 region is CASSFRSAPLGDTDTQYF. CDR3 coding DNA: TGTGCCAGCAGTTTTCGCTCCGCACCACTAGGCGATACAGATACGCAGTATTTT.